This T cell receptor beta chain was retrieved from a study of blood T cell repertoires in COVID-19. This clone was recorded only once. The CDR3 has 18 amino acids. The V and J ends lost 0 bases and 1 base respectively, with 19 bases between them. The germline CDR1 and CDR2 sequences are SGHTA and FQGNSA. As originally analysed: The assay estimated nucleated cells by amplifying reference gene primers. Only in-frame clones appear in the TCRdb table, and some are missing; sequencing was by immunoSEQ multiplex PCR. V and J calls and clone size are as listed in that table; D and trimming were resolved from the DNA. Of about 130,000 clones listed, about four fifths are singletons. The recovered donors of Cohort 3 showed two negative PCRs, clearance, or symptom resolution.

The receptor's source is a man in his fifties or sixties who had recovered from COVID-19. V is TRBV7-2 and J is TRBJ2-7; D perhaps matches TRBD2 (7 bases). Sequenced material: PBMCs or T cells enriched from blood (not recorded which). CDR3 protein: CASSLAFGLGGQSYEQYF. The DNA for the CDR3 is TGTGCCAGCAGCTTAGCATTCGGTTTGGGGGGGCAGTCCTACGAGCAGTACTTC.